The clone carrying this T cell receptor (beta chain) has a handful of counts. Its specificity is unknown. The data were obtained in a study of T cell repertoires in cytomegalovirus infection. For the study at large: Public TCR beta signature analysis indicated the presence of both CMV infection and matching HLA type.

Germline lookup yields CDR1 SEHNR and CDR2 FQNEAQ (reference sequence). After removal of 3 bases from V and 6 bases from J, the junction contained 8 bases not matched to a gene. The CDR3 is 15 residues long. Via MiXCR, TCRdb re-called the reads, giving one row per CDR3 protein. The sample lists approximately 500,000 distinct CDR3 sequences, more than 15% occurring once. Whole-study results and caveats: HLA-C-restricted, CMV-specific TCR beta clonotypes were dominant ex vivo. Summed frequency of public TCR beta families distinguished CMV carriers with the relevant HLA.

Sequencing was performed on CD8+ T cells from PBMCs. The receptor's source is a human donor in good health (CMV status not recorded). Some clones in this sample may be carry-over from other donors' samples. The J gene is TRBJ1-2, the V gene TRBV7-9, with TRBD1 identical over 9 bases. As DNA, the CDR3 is TGTGCCAGCAGCTTGAGTACAGGGGGCAGGAATGGCTACACCTTC. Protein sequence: CASSLSTGGRNGYTF. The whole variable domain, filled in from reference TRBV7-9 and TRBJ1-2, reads DTGVSQNPRHKITKRGQNVTFRCDPISEHNRLYWYRQTLGQGPEFLTYFQNEAQLEKSRLLSDRFSAERPKGSFSTLEIQRTEQGDSAMYLCASSLSTGGRNGYTFGSGTRLTVV.